This T cell receptor beta chain was recovered during a study of blood T cells in healthy people across ages. Trimming took off 4 bases at V and 18 bases at J, with 19 bases between the two ends. The germline V gene has CDR1 WSHSY and CDR2 SAAADI. CDR3 length: 13 residues. The authors ran a second PCR of roughly 7 to 11 cycles using a sample-barcoded 5' primer and a J-beta primer mix. Every single cDNA molecule received a tag from a template-switch adaptor with 12 random nucleotides. TCRdb fed the 5' RACE reads into MiXCR, producing one record per CDR3 protein. The sample holds 1.5 million to 2 million distinct CDR3 sequences; roughly 27% are singletons and the top ten take roughly 8%. Details on this clonotype: A read error is possible here, since a much larger clone lies one base away.

Donors were systemically healthy Caucasian individuals from Russia aged about 6 to 95 years. This receptor was taken from a woman between 25 and 40 years old in good health. The specimen sequenced was blood. The rearrangement links TRBV10-2 to TRBJ1-6; D is unresolved. The CDR3 reads CASSVETRNTPHF. CDR3 DNA sequence: TGCGCCAGCAGTGTCGAGACCCGGAACACCCCCCACTTT.